Given below is one TCR beta chain in context. As yet, its antigen is unknown. The data belong to a study of vaccination and CD4 T cells after COVID-19. Study-wide context: Convalescent cases consisted of six males and four females, of whom two were Hispanic. Study-wide points: Post-infection sampling omitted early timepoints and covered relatively few convalescent patients.

Using its own MiXCR run on the PCR reads, TCRdb lists one record per CDR3 protein. The sample contains 15,000 to 20,000 distinct CDR3 sequences, just over 60% of which appear only once. CDR3 size: 14 residues. Per germline, CDR1 DFQATT and CDR2 SNEGSKA (reference sequence). V was clipped by 1 base and J by 5 bases, with 14 bases between them. The source was CD4+ T cells from blood, collected after SARS-CoV-2 vaccination. The sequence came from a human donor who had recovered from COVID-19. The rearrangement links TRBV20-1 to TRBJ1-2; weak D call: TRBD1 (5 bases). In DNA, the CDR3 is TGCAGTGCTAGAGTCCGTCAGGGAGCTTATGGCTACACCTTC. It encodes CSARVRQGAYGYTF.